At least ten counts were recorded for the clone carrying this TCR beta chain. Its matching antigen is unknown. Each donor provided roughly 4.5 to 8.5 ml of heparinized whole blood. The data are from a study of T cell clonality in common variable immunodeficiency. Broader study findings: In common variable immunodeficiency, TCR beta chains reportedly carried fewer deletions and N-nucleotide insertions.

TCRdb's table, derived via immunoSEQ multiplex PCR, lists solely in-frame clones and lacks some. Altogether approximately 20,000 clones were found in the sample, and no singletons occur. The receptor was isolated from a human donor with common variable immunodeficiency. The sequenced material came from peripheral blood mononuclear cells.

CDR3 bases read: TGTGCCAGTAGGCGGGGAGGAACCCAAGAGACC. Encoded protein: CASRRGGTQET. In full, the CDR3 reads CASRRGGTQETQYF. The V call is TRBV19, the J call TRBJ2-5, with D possibly being TRBD2 (6 bases). The read gets to within 3 residues of the CDR3 end, and the germline J gene fills in the rest. Trimming removed 6 bases at V and 1 base at J, with 12 bases between. This CDR3 has 14 amino acids. CDR1 and CDR2 from the germline V gene are LNHDA and SQIVND (reference sequence).